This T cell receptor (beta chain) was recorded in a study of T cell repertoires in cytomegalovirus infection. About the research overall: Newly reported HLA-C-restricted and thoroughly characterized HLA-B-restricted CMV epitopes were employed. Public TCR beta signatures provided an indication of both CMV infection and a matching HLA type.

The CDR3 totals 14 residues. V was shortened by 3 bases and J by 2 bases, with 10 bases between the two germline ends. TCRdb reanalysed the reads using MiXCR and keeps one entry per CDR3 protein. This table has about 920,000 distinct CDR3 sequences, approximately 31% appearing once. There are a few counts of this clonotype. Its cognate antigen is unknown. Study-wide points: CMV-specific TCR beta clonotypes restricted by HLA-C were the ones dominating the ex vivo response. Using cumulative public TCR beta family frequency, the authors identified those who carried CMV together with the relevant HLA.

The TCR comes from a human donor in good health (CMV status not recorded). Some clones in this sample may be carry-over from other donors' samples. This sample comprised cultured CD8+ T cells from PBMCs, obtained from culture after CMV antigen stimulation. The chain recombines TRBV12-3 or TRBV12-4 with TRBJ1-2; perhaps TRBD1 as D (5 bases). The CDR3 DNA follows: TGTGCCAGCAGTTTTTCACAGGTCAACTATGGCTACACCTTC. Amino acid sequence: CASSFSQVNYGYTF.